Sequencing of this T cell receptor (beta chain) was carried out in a study of CD8+ T cells in alopecia areata. About the study: A regimen of oral tofacitinib, 5 to 10 mg twice daily, was given to treated patients. General study results and limits: Higher clonality and more expanded CD8+ clones appeared in lesional than normal scalp. Relative to mice, TCR sharing across patients was less clear, a difference possibly HLA-related.

After isolation, RNA underwent reverse transcription to generate cDNA as the sequencing template. Some clones are missing from TCRdb's copy, which holds only in-frame ones; the method was immunoSEQ multiplex PCR. The sample gives some 7,200 clones, about 66% of which show up once; under 25% is in the top ten. This clone showed up just once. Its antigen is unknown. Obtained from alopecia areata patients were lesional scalp punch biopsies along with peripheral blood. Sequenced here: skin, sampled at week 0. This TCR was recovered from a human donor with alopecia areata.

Written as DNA, the CDR3 is TGTGCCAGCAGCCCCCGACTAGCGGGGGGGGGTATGGGGACCCAGTACTTC. Protein: CASSPRLAGGGMGTQYF. V and J are TRBV7-9 and TRBJ2-5; TRBD2 aligns across 14 bases. V dropped 5 bases and J dropped 7; count of bases not matched to a gene: 12. This CDR3 comprises 17 residues. The germline gives CDR1 SEHNR, CDR2 FQNEAQ (reference sequence).